This entry features one T cell receptor (beta chain) sequence. The data are from a study of CD8 T cells in Susac syndrome. An amount of RNA that ranged from roughly 0.45 to 1 ug was reverse transcribed with random hexamers. TCRdb re-analysed the immunoSEQ multiplex PCR reads in MiXCR, keeping a single row per CDR3 protein. The sample has just over 300,000 distinct CDR3 sequences, just over 90% seen once. This CDR3 comprises 14 residues. Trimming left V 5 bases short and J 6 bases short, with 13 bases between. The origin of this receptor is a human donor with multiple sclerosis. The chain employs TRBV12-3 or TRBV12-4 and TRBJ1-4; D call uncertain. The sample consisted of CD4+ T cells from PBMCs. CDR3 sequence (DNA): TGTGCCAGCAGTCCGACCGTAAATTATGAAAAACTGTTTTTT. The encoded protein is CASSPTVNYEKLFF.